This entry lists 8 T cell receptor beta chains sequenced from one sample in a study of blood T cell repertoires in COVID-19. Some clones are missing from TCRdb's copy, which holds only in-frame ones; the method was immunoSEQ multiplex PCR. The sample consists of approximately 440,000 clones, about 92% of them appearing once. Material for sequencing was PBMCs or T cells enriched from blood (not recorded which). These receptors originate from a man in his late teens or twenties who had recovered from COVID-19.

The chain combines TRBV28 with TRBJ2-7; 13 nucleotides line up with TRBD2. The germline V gene encodes CDR1 MDHEN and CDR2 SYDVKM. With V trimmed by 4 bases and J by 6 bases, 6 bases remained unmatched. The CDR3 length is 15 residues. The CDR3 reads CASSSRTSGRVEQYF. Here the CDR3 DNA reads TGTGCCAGCAGTTCACGGACTAGCGGGAGAGTCGAGCAGTACTTC.

This clone has more than one count but fewer than ten. The rearrangement links TRBV27 to TRBJ1-6; D is uncertain. The length of the CDR3 is 15 residues. Trimming took off 0 bases at V and 7 bases at J, with 10 bases between the two ends. Germline assignment: CDR1 MNHEY and CDR2 SMNVEV (reference sequence). CDR3 in amino acids: CASSLSGRKNSPLHF. CDR3 sequence (DNA): TGTGCCAGCAGTTTATCGGGGAGGAAGAATTCACCCCTCCACTTT.

V usage is TRBV27 and J usage is TRBJ2-7; D perhaps matches TRBD1 (5 bases). This CDR3 is built from 15 residues. The V gene lost 1 base and the J gene lost 2 bases, with 12 bases spanning the gap. Germline CDR1 is MNHEY and CDR2 is SMNVEV (reference sequence). The CDR3 loop reads CASSLWGREAYEQYF. CDR3 sequence (DNA): TGTGCCAGCAGTTTATGGGGCAGGGAAGCCTACGAGCAGTACTTC.

The rearrangement uses TRBV7-3 and TRBJ2-1; D may be TRBD2 (5 bases). The CDR3 has 16 amino acids. Germline V gene lookup returns CDR1 SGHTA and CDR2 FQGTGA. V lost 5 bases and J lost 0, with 14 bases in between. The CDR3 loop reads CASSPFAGSSYNEQFF. Written as DNA, the CDR3 is TGTGCCAGCAGCCCTTTTGCGGGCAGCTCCTACAATGAGCAGTTCTTC. The variable domain in full, completed from reference TRBV7-3 and TRBJ2-1, reads GAGVSQTPSNKVTEKGKYVELRCDPISGHTALYWYRQSLGQGPEFLIYFQGTGAADDSGLPNDRFFAVRPEGSVSTLKIQRTERGDSAVYLCASSPFAGSSYNEQFFGPGTRLTVL.

V usage is TRBV5-4 and J usage is TRBJ2-6; perhaps TRBD1 as D (6 bases). The CDR3 sequence is 17 residues long. V was trimmed by 0 bases and J by 2 bases, leaving 12 bases between them. The germline gives CDR1 SGHNT, CDR2 YYREEE (reference sequence). In DNA form, the CDR3 reads TGTGCCAGCAGCTTGGGGTTTGGGGGCGCTGGGGCCAACGTCCTGACTTTC. Amino acid sequence: CASSLGFGGAGANVLTF.

The chain links TRBV28 to TRBJ1-6; 9 nucleotides agree with TRBD1. The V and J ends lost 1 base and 7 bases, in that order; junction bases with no gene match: 20. The CDR3 contains 21 residues. Germline loops: CDR1 MDHEN, CDR2 SYDVKM. The CDR3 nucleotides are TGTGCCAGCAGTTTATTGAGGGGGGGACAGGGCATGGTTCGATGGAATTCACCCCTCCACTTT. Translated: CASSLLRGGQGMVRWNSPLHF.

The chain employs TRBV7-3 and TRBJ1-3; possibly TRBD1 for D (5 bases). Germline V CDR1 and CDR2: SGHTA, FQGTGA. CDR3 length: 16 residues. The ends were cut back, 4 bases at V and 0 bases at J, with 13 bases in the middle. CDR3 sequence reads: CASSSGLLSSGNTIYF. The CDR3 region has the DNA TGTGCCAGCAGCTCGGGACTTCTGAGCTCTGGAAACACCATATATTTT.

The rearrangement links TRBV5-4 to TRBJ1-1; 7 positions agree with TRBD1. From germline, CDR1 is SGHNT and CDR2 YYREEE (reference sequence). The junction had 5 bases not matched to a gene; V was cut back by 4 bases and J by 2 bases. The CDR3 loop spans 14 amino acids. The CDR3 here is CASSQGQANTEAFF. The DNA for the CDR3 is TGTGCCAGCAGCCAAGGACAGGCTAACACTGAAGCTTTCTTT.